A single sample gave rise to the 21 T cell receptor beta chains below, sequenced in a study of shared clonotypes between healthy human individuals. The repertoire was sequenced with immunoSEQ multiplex PCR; TCRdb's copy has only in-frame clones and lacks some. The profile shows 2 million to 2.5 million clones, around 95% of them singletons. Sequences were obtained from naive CD4+ T cells sorted from blood. Subset indicated: CD45RA+ positively selected. The receptor set was obtained from a man aged 18 to 29 in good health.

The count of this clone is one. Other DNA sequences from this sample encode an identical CDR3 as well. The V and J genes are TRBV6-5 and TRBJ1-1; D remains unclear. The CDR3 has 13 residues. Germline V gene data show CDR1 as MNHEY and CDR2 as SVGAGI. The V and J ends lost 0 bases and 3 bases respectively, with 5 bases between them. CDR3 sequence reads: CASSYSKDTEAFF. CDR3 coding DNA: TGTGCCAGCAGTTACTCGAAAGACACTGAAGCTTTCTTT.

V and J are TRBV30 and TRBJ1-3; D is undetermined. V was clipped by 5 bases and J by 4 bases, with 9 bases between them. The germline V gene has CDR1 GTSNPN and CDR2 SVGIG (reference sequence). This CDR3 contains 12 residues. DNA of the CDR3: TGTGCCTGGTTTCAAGAAGGAAACACCATATATTTT. It specifies CAWFQEGNTIYF.

This clone has just one count. This chain uses TRBV5-1 with TRBJ2-6; D remains ambiguous. Germline V gene lookup returns CDR1 SGHRS and CDR2 YFSETQ. Between the trimmed V and J ends, which lost 2 bases and 3 bases, there was a span of 3 bases. The CDR3 extends over 13 amino acids. The CDR3 here is CASSFDGANVLTF. CDR3 coding DNA: TGCGCCAGCAGCTTTGATGGGGCCAACGTCCTGACTTTC.

This clone was seen a single time. V and J are TRBV10-3 and TRBJ1-2, with a tentative D call TRBD1 (6 bases). V was cut by 5 bases and J by 2 bases, with 18 bases left in between. The CDR3 has 16 residues. From germline, CDR1 is ENHRY and CDR2 SYGVKD. The CDR3 DNA reads as TGTGCCATCAGTAAAGACGGGAAGGGGGGAAACTATGGCTACACCTTC. Its translation is CAISKDGKGGNYGYTF.

The chain carries TRBV10-3 and TRBJ2-3, with 9 bases aligning to TRBD2. Germline CDR1 reads ENHRY; CDR2 reads SYGVKD. The CDR3 covers 15 residues. The V and J ends lost 0 bases and 6 bases, in that order; junction bases with no gene match: 4. CDR3: CAISESRGGRDTQYF. CDR3 DNA sequence: TGTGCCATCAGTGAGTCGCGGGGGGGAAGGGATACGCAGTATTTT.

The chain employs TRBV6-1 and TRBJ1-1; a possible D gene is TRBD1 (5 bases). Germline CDR1 is MNHNS and CDR2 is SASEGT. CDR3 length: 14 amino acids. V was shortened by 2 bases and J by 2 bases, with 9 bases between the two germline ends. The CDR3 loop is CASSERGKNTEAFF. DNA for the CDR3: TGTGCCAGCAGTGAAAGGGGCAAAAACACTGAAGCTTTCTTT.

V gene TRBV10-2 combines with J gene TRBJ2-3; 10 bases match TRBD2. CDR1 is WSHSY, CDR2 SAAADI, per germline. The CDR3 contains 14 residues. V shed 4 bases and J 6 bases; nucleotides not matched to a gene: 4. In DNA, the CDR3 is TGCGCCAGCAGTGGGGTTAGCGGGAGGGATACGCAGTATTTT. Its translation: CASSGVSGRDTQYF.

The genes are TRBV28 and TRBJ1-1; weak D call: TRBD1 (6 bases). There are 13 residues in the CDR3. CDR1 and CDR2 from the germline V gene are MDHEN and SYDVKM. V was trimmed by 5 bases and J by 4 bases, leaving 11 bases between them. The CDR3 is CASSPYRATEAFF. In nucleotides, the CDR3 is TGTGCCAGCAGTCCCTACAGGGCCACTGAAGCTTTCTTT.

The V and J genes are TRBV28 and TRBJ2-7, with TRBD1 identical over 7 bases. V lost 6 bases and J lost 3; bases outside the gene matches: 8. CDR1 and CDR2 (germline): MDHEN, SYDVKM. The CDR3 extends over 14 amino acids. The CDR3 is CASSTGAGGYEQYF. The CDR3 coding sequence is TGTGCCAGCAGCACTGGGGCAGGGGGCTACGAGCAGTACTTC.

V and J are TRBV5-6 and TRBJ2-7; TRBD1 matches at 11 bases. Germline CDR1 SGHDT, CDR2 YYEEEE. The CDR3 contains 14 residues. The V and J ends lost 6 bases and 5 bases, in that order; junction bases with no gene match: 7. Here the CDR3 reads CASIKDRGLDEQYF. CDR3 coding DNA: TGTGCCAGCATCAAGGACAGGGGGCTTGACGAGCAGTACTTC.

The chain couples TRBV6-6 to TRBJ2-7; TRBD2 might be the D (6 bases). V lost 6 bases and J 0 bases, leaving 12 bases between the germline ends. Germline CDR1 reads MNHNY; CDR2 reads SVGAGI (reference sequence). The CDR3 has 14 residues. CDR3 coding DNA: TGTGCCAGCAGCGAAGGGCGGGGCTCCTACGAGCAGTACTTC. It yields the protein CASSEGRGSYEQYF.

The chain joins TRBV6-5 to TRBJ2-1, with 7 bases aligning to TRBD1. Germline V lookup: CDR1 MNHEY, CDR2 SVGAGI. Trimming took 2 bases from V and 7 from J; bases not matched to a gene: 5. The CDR3 is made up of 14 amino acids. This chain's CDR3 is CASSYGDSINEQFF. DNA for the CDR3: TGTGCCAGCAGTTACGGGGACAGTATAAATGAGCAGTTCTTC.

DNA for the CDR3: TGTGCCTGGAGTGTAAGGAGTCAGGGGCCTACCGGGGAGCTGTTTTTT. Protein sequence: CAWSVRSQGPTGELFF. The J gene is TRBJ2-2, the V gene TRBV30; D might be TRBD1 (6 bases). The CDR3 covers 16 residues. The germline gives CDR1 GTSNPN, CDR2 SVGIG (reference sequence). Trimming took 0 bases from V and 5 from J, leaving 16 bases between them.

The chain carries TRBV27 and TRBJ2-3; D is ambiguous. The CDR3 is 12 residues long. Germline assignment: CDR1 MNHEY and CDR2 SMNVEV (reference sequence). Trimming removed 4 bases from V and 2 bases from J, with 4 bases in between. This chain's CDR3 is CASSSFTDTQYF. The CDR3 DNA sequence: TGTGCCAGCAGTTCCTTCACAGATACGCAGTATTTT.

The chain joins TRBV28 to TRBJ2-7; 10 positions agree with TRBD1. This CDR3 has 13 amino acids. The V and J ends lost 6 bases and 4 bases, in that order; junction bases with no gene match: 3. The germline gives CDR1 MDHEN, CDR2 SYDVKM. This chain's CDR3 is CASRTGGEYEQYF. The CDR3 bases are TGTGCCAGCAGGACAGGGGGCGAATACGAGCAGTACTTC.

The V and J genes are TRBV5-1 and TRBJ2-5, with 8 bases aligning to TRBD1. The junction had 23 bases not matched to a gene; V was cut back by 4 bases and J by 0 bases. CDR3 length: 21 residues. CDR1 is SGHRS, CDR2 YFSETQ, per germline. CDR3 bases: TGCGCCAGCAGCACAGGACAGGGCTTACAGGAATTAAGGGGGTACCAAGAGACCCAGTACTTC. Protein sequence: CASSTGQGLQELRGYQETQYF.

The rearrangement links TRBV10-3 to TRBJ2-7, with D hard to call. This CDR3 region has 13 residues. Germline assignment: CDR1 ENHRY and CDR2 SYGVKD. Trimming stripped 8 bases from V and 6 bases from J, with 17 bases between. The CDR3 DNA follows: TGTGCCATCCCTACCTTCCGCCCCAGCGAGCAGTACTTC. This sequence encodes CAIPTFRPSEQYF.

The V call is TRBV5-4, the J call TRBJ2-6; possibly TRBD2 for D (6 bases). The V and J ends lost 2 bases and 4 bases respectively, with 13 bases between them. The germline V gene encodes CDR1 SGHNT and CDR2 YYREEE (reference sequence). This CDR3 comprises 16 residues. CDR3 residues: CASSFTRGSGANVLTF. The CDR3 bases are TGTGCCAGCAGCTTCACCCGGGGGTCGGGGGCCAACGTCCTGACTTTC.

The chain employs TRBV18 and TRBJ1-1; possible D gene TRBD1, 5 bases. From germline, CDR1 is KGHSH and CDR2 LQKENI. This CDR3 is 14 amino acids long. V lost 2 bases and J 1 base, leaving 8 bases between the germline ends. CDR3 region: CASSPRGPNTEAFF. CDR3 in DNA: TGTGCCAGCTCACCAAGGGGTCCGAACACTGAAGCTTTCTTT.

V usage is TRBV11-3 and J usage is TRBJ1-1, with D unclear. Per germline, CDR1 SGHNT and CDR2 YENEEA. CDR3 length equals 14 residues. With 0 bases removed from V and 3 bases from J, the gap between germline ends came to 8 bases. The CDR3 region has the DNA TGTGCCAGCAGCTTAGACGGATGGGACACTGAAGCTTTCTTT. Its translation: CASSLDGWDTEAFF.

CDR3 sequence (DNA): TGTGCCAGCAGCTTGGTGGGGTGGGAGACCCAGTACTTC. It translates to CASSLVGWETQYF. V and J are TRBV5-6 and TRBJ2-5; the D is unclear. The CDR3 is 13 amino acids. The V and J ends lost 0 bases and 5 bases respectively, with 8 bases between them. Germline V CDR1 and CDR2: SGHDT, YYEEEE.